This T cell receptor (beta chain) was recovered during a study of T cell repertoires in aging, cancer and after chemotherapy. The overall study: Repeat sampling of healthy donors over several months to years showed clear clonal overlap. About 8.9 million TCR reads made up the full dataset. Study-level findings and limits: The repertoire data cannot show anything about immunological memory following chemotherapy.

TRB rearrangements spanning V, D and J were amplified using mixed TRB-A/B primers. From the multiplex PCR reads, TCRdb called clonotypes with MiXCR, one entry per CDR3 protein. Found here are several thousand distinct CDR3 sequences, around 38% of them singletons; the top ten hold about 40%. With respect to this clonotype: No antigen is known for it.

TCR beta rearrangements were amplified from peripheral blood genomic DNA. Germline V CDR1 and CDR2: GTSNPN, SVGIG (reference sequence). Germline trimming cut 2 bases from V and 8 bases from J; bases unmatched to any gene: 10. This CDR3 region has 14 residues. The chain has TRBV30 and TRBJ2-7, with 9 bases that match TRBD1. The origin of this receptor is a human donor in good health. The sample comprised blood. CDR3: CAWSSGQGTLQQYF. CDR3 nucleotide sequence: TGTGCCTGGAGTTCGGGACAGGGTACTCTCCAGCAGTACTTC.